A single sample is the source of the 9 T cell receptor beta chains below, sequenced in a study of cytomegalovirus exposure and HLA in healthy donors. PCR amplification relied on 60 Vbeta primers (plus 13 Jbeta primers). The protocol was immunoSEQ multiplex PCR, while the TCRdb copy is restricted to in-frame clones and leaves out a portion. The sample has about 100,000 clones, about 75% seen once; the top ten hold more than 6%. The sequenced material came from PBMCs. The receptor set was obtained from a man aged 40-49 years in good health and CMV-seropositive.

The V call is TRBV29-1, the J call TRBJ2-3; perhaps TRBD2 as D (5 bases). Germline V lookup: CDR1 SQVTM, CDR2 ANQGSEA. This CDR3 is 12 amino acids long. The DNA for the CDR3 is TGCACCGCGGCGGGTTCAGCAGATACGCAGTATTTT. Amino acids: CTAAGSADTQYF.

The chain uses TRBV11-2 and TRBJ2-5, with D possibly TRBD2 on 6 matching bases. The V gene's germline CDR1 is SGHAT and CDR2 FQNNGV. CDR3 size: 15 residues. The V gene lost 1 base and the J gene lost 2 bases, with 11 bases spanning the gap. CDR3 sequence reads: CASSLGGTEQETQYF. DNA of the CDR3: TGTGCCAGCAGCTTAGGCGGGACGGAGCAAGAGACCCAGTACTTC.

The chain employs TRBV6-6 and TRBJ2-1, with TRBD2 matching 8 bases. Trimming at V came to 0 bases and at J to 4 bases, leaving 2 bases not matched to a gene. CDR1 is MNHNY, CDR2 SVGAGI, per germline (reference sequence). This CDR3 region has 15 residues. CDR3 in DNA: TGTGCCAGCAGTTACTCAACTAGCGGATACAATGAGCAGTTCTTC. This translates into CASSYSTSGYNEQFF.

The CDR3 protein is CASSIPGQGNEQYF. The CDR3 DNA reads as TGTGCCAGTAGTATCCCGGGACAGGGAAACGAGCAGTACTTC. This sequence joins TRBV19 and TRBJ2-7, with 9 bases identical to TRBD1. CDR1 LNHDA and CDR2 SQIVND come from the germline V gene (reference sequence). V shed 3 bases and J 5 bases; nucleotides not matched to a gene: 5. The CDR3 is 14 residues long.

This clone appeared a few times. V and J are TRBV5-6 and TRBJ2-3, with TRBD1 matching 10 bases. Trimming removed 4 bases from V and 1 base from J; junction bases left unmatched: 6. Germline-derived CDR1 and CDR2 are SGHDT and YYEEEE. The CDR3 extends over 16 amino acids. CDR3 nucleotide sequence: TGTGCCAGCAGCCGTGTAGGGACAGGGGGCACAGATACGCAGTATTTT. The encoded protein is CASSRVGTGGTDTQYF. The whole variable domain, filled in from reference TRBV5-6 and TRBJ2-3, reads DAGVTQSPTHLIKTRGQQVTLRCSPKSGHDTVSWYQQALGQGPQFIFQYYEEEERQRGNFPDRFSGHQFPNYSSELNVNALLLGDSALYLCASSRVGTGGTDTQYFGPGTRLTVL.

V and J are TRBV4-2 and TRBJ2-7, with 14 bases aligning to TRBD2. V dropped 3 bases and J dropped 3; count of bases not matched to a gene: 4. CDR3 length equals 16 residues. In germline, CDR1 is LGHNA, CDR2 YNFKEQ. The CDR3: CASSHGTSGGNYEQYF. CDR3 in DNA: TGTGCCAGCAGCCACGGGACTAGCGGGGGCAACTACGAGCAGTACTTC.

Turning to this clone: At one boundary the junction diverges from the germline segment, which might be a read error. The chain carries TRBV5-1 and TRBJ1-1, with D perhaps matching TRBD1 (6 bases). CDR3 size: 16 residues. Per the germline V gene, CDR1 is SGHRS and CDR2 is YFSETQ. The CDR3 DNA is TGCGCCAGCAGCACACGGACAGAACTAATGAACACTGAAACTTTCTTT. It translates to CASSTRTELMNTETFF.

This clone was picked up a small number of times. The chain recombines TRBV4-3 with TRBJ2-1; 8 positions match TRBD1. The trim removed 4 bases at V and 10 bases at J, leaving 12 bases unmatched. Looked up from germline, CDR1 is LGHNA and CDR2 is YSLEER. The CDR3 spans 15 residues. As DNA, the CDR3 is TGCGCCAGCAGCCGAGCCGGGACAGGTCTACAGGAGCAGTTCTTC. Its protein product is CASSRAGTGLQEQFF.

This clone was counted once. CDR3 in amino acids: CASSRGLAGVGEQYF. In DNA, the CDR3 is TGCGCCAGCAGCCGCGGACTAGCGGGAGTTGGGGAGCAGTACTTC. The chain joins TRBV4-1 to TRBJ2-7; TRBD2 agrees at 13 bases. J lost 7 bases, V lost 4 bases, and 7 bases had no gene match. The germline gives CDR1 MGHRA, CDR2 YSYEKL. This CDR3 is 15 amino acids long.